This T cell receptor beta chain derives from a study of T cell repertoires in cytomegalovirus infection. In TCRdb, the reads were re-called with MiXCR into one record per CDR3 protein. The profile shows around 300,000 distinct CDR3 sequences, just under 25% of them singletons. Points on this clonotype: Its antigen is as yet unknown.

This CDR3 has 15 residues. Germline-derived CDR1 and CDR2 are SGHTA and FQGNSA. V shed 5 bases and J shed 7 bases, with 15 bases lying between them. The sequencing used cultured PBMCs, collected from culture after CMV antigen stimulation. This clonotype originated in a human donor in good health (CMV status not recorded). Some clones in this sample may be carry-over from other donors' samples. The chain links TRBV7-2 to TRBJ1-6; possible D gene TRBD1, 6 bases. The CDR3 DNA reads as TGTGCCAGCAGCCCCAGGGGCGGGGGCAATTCACCCCTCCACTTT. Translation: CASSPRGGGNSPLHF.